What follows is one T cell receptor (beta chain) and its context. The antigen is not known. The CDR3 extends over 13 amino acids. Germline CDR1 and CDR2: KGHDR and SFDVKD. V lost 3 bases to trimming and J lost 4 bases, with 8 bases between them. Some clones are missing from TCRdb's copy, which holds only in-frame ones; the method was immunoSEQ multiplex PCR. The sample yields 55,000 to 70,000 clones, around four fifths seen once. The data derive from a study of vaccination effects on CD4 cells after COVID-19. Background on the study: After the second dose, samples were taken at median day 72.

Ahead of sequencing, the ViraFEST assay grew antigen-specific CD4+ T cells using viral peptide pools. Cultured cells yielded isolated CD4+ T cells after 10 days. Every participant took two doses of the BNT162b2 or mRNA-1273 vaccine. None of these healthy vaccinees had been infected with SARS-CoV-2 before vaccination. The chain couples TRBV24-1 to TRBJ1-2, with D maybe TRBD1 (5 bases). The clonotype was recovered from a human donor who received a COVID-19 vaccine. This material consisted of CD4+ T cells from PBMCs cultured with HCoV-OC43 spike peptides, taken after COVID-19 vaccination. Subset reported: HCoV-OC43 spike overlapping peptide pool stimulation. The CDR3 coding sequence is TGTGCCACCAGTGATCCGGACACCTATGGCTACACCTTC. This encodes CATSDPDTYGYTF.